What follows describes a single T cell receptor beta chain. The sample belongs to a study of cytomegalovirus exposure and HLA in healthy donors. The PCR used 60 Vbeta and 13 Jbeta primers. Only in-frame clones appear in the TCRdb table, and some are missing; sequencing was by immunoSEQ multiplex PCR. The sample includes 200,000 or so clones. Sequenced sample: PBMCs. The source of this sequence is a boy under 18 in good health and CMV-seronegative.

CDR3 loop: CASSEYSRMNTEAFF. CDR3 bases: TGCGCCAGCAGTGAGTATTCGAGGATGAACACTGAAGCTTTCTTT. The chain carries TRBV10-1 and TRBJ1-1; no definite D call. Germline CDR1 is WNHNN and CDR2 is SYGVQD (reference sequence). The V gene lost 1 base and the J gene lost 0 bases, with 9 bases spanning the gap. The CDR3 covers 15 residues.